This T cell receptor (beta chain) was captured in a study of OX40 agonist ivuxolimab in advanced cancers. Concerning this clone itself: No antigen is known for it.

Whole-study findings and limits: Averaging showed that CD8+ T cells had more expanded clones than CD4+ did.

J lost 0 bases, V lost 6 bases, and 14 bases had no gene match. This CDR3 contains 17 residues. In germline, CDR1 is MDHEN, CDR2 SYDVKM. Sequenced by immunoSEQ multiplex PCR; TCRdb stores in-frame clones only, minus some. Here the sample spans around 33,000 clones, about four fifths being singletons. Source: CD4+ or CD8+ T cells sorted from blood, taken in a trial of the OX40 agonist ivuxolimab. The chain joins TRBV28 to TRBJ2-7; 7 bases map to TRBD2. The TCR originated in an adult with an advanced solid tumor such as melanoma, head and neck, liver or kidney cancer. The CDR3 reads CASSRGAGTASSYEQYF. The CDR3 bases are TGTGCCAGCAGCCGCGGAGCGGGGACGGCAAGCTCCTACGAGCAGTACTTC.